A single T cell receptor (beta chain) is shown here with its context. The antigen remains unidentified. The junction differs from germline at one of its ends, possibly a read error. Unsorted bulk tissue, roughly 20-32 mg of it, served as the source for co-extraction of RNA and DNA. The record originates from a study of tumor-infiltrating lymphocytes in primary liver carcinoma. Germline assignment: CDR1 MGHRA and CDR2 YSYEKL. The CDR3 consists of 14 residues. The investigators made TCR beta cDNA from 400 to 500 ng total RNA, using a constant-region primer. Sequencing libraries for TCR beta derived from three nested multiplex PCR rounds that used slightly modified ARM-PCR. TRBV1-TRBV30 forward primers paired with a C-beta reverse primer were used in the first two PCR rounds, which ran roughly 10 cycles each. TCRdb recomputed calls from the multiplex PCR reads with MiXCR, one row per CDR3 protein. The data contain 40,000 to 60,000 distinct CDR3 sequences, about 68% of them singletons.

Overall study findings and caveats: The overlap of tumor-adjacent and tumor-blood pairs was smaller than that of tumor region pairs.

This chain joins TRBV4-1 and TRBJ2-5; D is uncertain. The sequence was collected from a man aged 35 to 55 with primary liver carcinoma and hepatitis B virus infection. Sequencing input: liver tumor tissue from sampling region 3. The subset denotes: tumor region T3, left-lateral pole. CDR3 sequence reads: CVSSRDRFSGTQYF. In DNA form, the CDR3 reads TGCGTCAGCAGCCGAGATCGATTCTCCGGGACCCAGTACTTC.